This T cell receptor (beta chain) was recorded in a study of blood T cell repertoires in COVID-19. Profiled with immunoSEQ multiplex PCR; TCRdb holds only in-frame clones, not every one. The sample comprises about 100,000 clones, 90% to 95% of which are singletons, and roughly 2.1% rests with the top ten. The CDR3 is 14 residues long. Unmatched junction bases numbered 3, after V lost 4 bases and J lost 6 bases. The germline gives CDR1 LNHDA, CDR2 SQIVND (reference sequence). The sample taken for sequencing was peripheral blood. The sequence was collected from a man aged 50 to 59 with active COVID-19. The chain is built from TRBV19 and TRBJ2-1, with 10 nucleotides matching TRBD1. The CDR3 protein is CASSTRTGGNEQFF. Written as DNA, the CDR3 is TGTGCCAGTAGTACCCGGACAGGGGGCAATGAGCAGTTCTTC.